This TCR beta chain was recorded in a study of blood T cell repertoires in COVID-19. Regarding this clone: At the DNA level, this CDR3 is encoded by other sequences in the same sample as well.

Assay: immunoSEQ multiplex PCR; the TCRdb copy retains only in-frame clones and omits some. The sample has fewer than 150,000 clones; around nine tenths are singletons. Material: peripheral blood. The receptor comes from a man between 45 and 60 years old with active or convalescent COVID-19.

As DNA, the CDR3 is TGTGCCAGTAGTATCCGGGGCAATCAGCCCCAGCATTTT. It translates to CASSIRGNQPQHF. The chain employs TRBV19 and TRBJ1-5; D ambiguous. The length of the CDR3 is 13 residues. The V and J ends lost 3 bases and 2 bases respectively, with 5 bases between them. Germline V CDR1 and CDR2: LNHDA, SQIVND (reference sequence).